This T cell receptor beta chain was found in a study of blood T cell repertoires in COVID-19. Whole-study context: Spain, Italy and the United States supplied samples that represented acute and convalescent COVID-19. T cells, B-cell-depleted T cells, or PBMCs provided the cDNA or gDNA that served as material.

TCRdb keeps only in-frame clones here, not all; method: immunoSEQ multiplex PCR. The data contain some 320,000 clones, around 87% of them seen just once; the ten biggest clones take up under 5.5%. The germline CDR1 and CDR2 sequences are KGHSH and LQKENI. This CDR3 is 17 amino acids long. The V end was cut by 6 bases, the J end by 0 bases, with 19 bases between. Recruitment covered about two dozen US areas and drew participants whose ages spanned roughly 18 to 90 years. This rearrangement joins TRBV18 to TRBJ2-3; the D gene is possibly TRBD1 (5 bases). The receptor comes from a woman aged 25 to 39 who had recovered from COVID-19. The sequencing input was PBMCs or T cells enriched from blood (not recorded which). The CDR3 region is CASSKQARATSTDTQYF. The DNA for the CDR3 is TGTGCCAGCTCGAAACAGGCCCGGGCCACTAGCACAGATACGCAGTATTTT.